Here is one TCR beta chain with its context. Its matching antigen is unknown. Sequencing used cDNA as its template, made by extracting RNA and reverse transcribing it. Clones were read by immunoSEQ multiplex PCR, and TCRdb kept only the in-frame ones, dropping some. The repertoire holds around 200,000 clones, with 50% to 60% as singletons. These data come from a study of CD8+ T cells in alopecia areata. Germline V gene data show CDR1 as SQVTM and CDR2 as ANQGSEA. The CDR3 runs 13 residues. Treatment specified: oral pan-JAK inhibitor, 5-10 mg twice daily. Study-wide results and limits: Shared TCR sequences were less clear between patients than in mice, possibly partly from HLA diversity.

The material was CD4+ T cells sorted from blood, obtained at week 4, from a patient treated with tofacitinib. The sequence derives from a human donor with alopecia areata. The rearrangement links TRBV29-1 to TRBJ2-1; TRBD2 is a possible D gene (6 bases). DNA for the CDR3: TGCAGTCTGCGTACGGGAGCCTCCAATGAGCAGTTCTTC. Translated, it gives CSLRTGASNEQFF.